This entry describes one T cell receptor (beta chain). The antigen is unknown. This record belongs to a study of cytomegalovirus exposure and HLA in healthy donors. The CDR3 is 16 residues long. Trimming stripped 4 bases from V and 5 bases from J, with 21 bases between. Germline lookup yields CDR1 SEHNR and CDR2 FQNEAQ (reference sequence). General study results and limits: Despite most TCR sequences being rare, some public TCRs occurred in many donors.

PCR amplification relied on 60 Vbeta primers (plus 13 Jbeta primers). TCRdb keeps only in-frame clones here, not all; method: immunoSEQ multiplex PCR. The repertoire holds approximately 70,000 clones, more than 60% seen once, with 12% to 15% in the top ten. Sequencing used PBMCs. The clonotype was recovered from a male donor in good health and CMV-seropositive. The chain combines TRBV7-9 with TRBJ2-7, with a tentative D call TRBD2 (6 bases). In nucleotides, the CDR3 is TGTGCCAGCAGCTCCCTCGGGACTGGACCTACTCACGAGCAGTACTTC. Translating gives CASSSLGTGPTHEQYF.